This T cell receptor beta chain originates from a study of blood T cell repertoires in COVID-19. Libraries were prepared by immunoSEQ multiplex PCR; TCRdb keeps only in-frame clonotypes and omits some of them. The data show about 300,000 clones, with roughly 83% seen just once and around 1.5% held by the top ten. V lost 6 bases and J 5 bases, leaving 13 bases between the germline ends. Germline V gene sequence: CDR1 WSHSY, CDR2 SAAADI. The CDR3 totals 13 residues. Sequencing was performed on peripheral blood. V gene TRBV10-2 combines with J gene TRBJ1-1; maybe TRBD1 (5 bases). The receptor was derived from a woman between 50 and 59 years old with acute or convalescent COVID-19. The CDR3 DNA reads as TGCGCCAGCAGGTGGATTGGGGGGACTGAAGCTTTCTTT. This translates into CASRWIGGTEAFF.